Described below is a single TCR beta chain sequence and its context. Its cognate antigen is unknown. This specimen comes from a study of cytomegalovirus exposure and HLA in healthy donors. It was with 60 Vbeta and 13 Jbeta primers that the PCR ran. Sequenced by immunoSEQ multiplex PCR; TCRdb stores in-frame clones only, minus some. The sample has tens of thousands of clones; the top ten hold about 4%. Trimming cost V 4 bases and J 7 bases, with 14 bases left between them. CDR1 and CDR2 from the germline V gene are SGHRS and YFSETQ. This CDR3 is built from 13 residues. Study observations and caveats: Later work found most CMV-associated TCR beta chains apparently HLA-restricted. In a later analysis, TCR association rates varied by HLA locus: DRB1 most, HLA-C fewest.

The source is a woman younger than 35 in good health and CMV-seronegative. The chain has TRBV5-1 and TRBJ1-1; D unclear. The sequenced sample consisted of PBMCs. The DNA for the CDR3 is TGCGCCAGCAGCCTGGACGGCGGCTATGAAGCTTTCTTT. Amino acid sequence: CASSLDGGYEAFF.